The clone carrying this T cell receptor (beta chain) has ten or more counts. Its target is not known. These data are taken from a study of metastatic and nonmetastatic thyroid tumors. Study context: For malignant and benign thyroid patients, tumor or nodule tissue and blood were the sources whose repertoires were compared. Study-wide findings and caveats: Significantly greater TCR beta diversity was reportedly found in malignant thyroid tumors than in benign nodules (in blood and tumor).

With 6 bases clipped from V and 6 bases from J, the junction kept 5 bases outside the gene matches. Germline V gives CDR1 SNHLY, CDR2 FYNNEI. The CDR3 runs 13 residues. Treatment of any kind had been given to no patient before thyroid surgery. In the original analysis: Researchers built a distant-metastasis classifier for papillary thyroid cancer that drew on CDR3 differences across clinicopathological groups. TCRdb re-clonotyped the PCR reads through MiXCR. TCRdb's processing, not the study's, gives the V and J calls here. The sample holds roughly 70,000 clones, less than 20% seen once. The chain employs TRBV2 and TRBJ1-5, with 7 bases matching TRBD1. The sequenced sample was blood. This clonotype originated in a female donor with papillary thyroid cancer or a benign thyroid nodule (not recorded which). Some clones in this sample may be carry-over from other donors' samples. CDR3 coding DNA: TGTGCCAGCAGCAGGGGGGAAGGTCAGCCCCAGCATTTT. Protein: CASSRGEGQPQHF.